The 17 T cell receptor beta chains presented below share a single source sample, sequenced in a study of control samples from healthy donors and cancer patients. Assay: immunoSEQ multiplex PCR; the TCRdb copy retains only in-frame clones and omits some. The data contain about 120,000 clones, just over 90% of them singletons. The sample was PBMCs. These receptors came from a man aged 45-60 years with head and neck cancer.

The chain has TRBV6-5 and TRBJ1-6, with 8 bases that match TRBD1. In germline, CDR1 is MNHEY, CDR2 SVGAGI. The length of the CDR3 is 12 residues. The junction had 2 bases not matched to a gene; V was cut back by 7 bases and J by 9 bases. CDR3 region: CASKDRVSPLHF. The DNA of the CDR3 is TGTGCCAGCAAGGACAGGGTTTCACCCCTCCACTTT.

The chain is built from TRBV2 and TRBJ1-6; D is perhaps TRBD1 (5 bases). CDR1 and CDR2 (germline): SNHLY, FYNNEI. The CDR3 runs 14 residues. V was pared by 3 bases and J by 6 bases, with 9 bases between. CDR3: CASSDAGANSPLHF. The CDR3 DNA is TGTGCCAGCAGTGATGCCGGGGCTAATTCACCCCTCCACTTT.

CDR3 residues: CASSWGGRNSPLHF. The CDR3 nucleotides read TGTGCCAGCAGTTGGGGCGGCCGTAATTCACCCCTCCACTTT. The rearrangement uses TRBV19 and TRBJ1-6; maybe TRBD1 (5 bases). V dropped 9 bases and J dropped 6 bases, with 15 bases sitting between them. Germline CDR1 and CDR2: LNHDA and SQIVND (reference sequence). The CDR3 covers 14 residues.

This chain connects TRBV9 to TRBJ1-1; no definite D call. CDR1 and CDR2 (germline): SGDLS, YYNGEE. This CDR3 is built from 13 residues. V lost 6 bases, J lost 6 bases, and 15 bases lay in between. The chain's CDR3 is CASTGMGRPEAFF. The CDR3, as DNA: TGTGCCAGCACCGGTATGGGAAGGCCTGAAGCTTTCTTT.

The chain couples TRBV2 to TRBJ2-7, with TRBD2 matching 12 bases. The V segment lost 8 bases and the J segment 2 bases; nucleotides outside the gene matches: 16. Germline values: CDR1 SNHLY, CDR2 FYNNEI. This CDR3 spans 18 amino acids. CDR3 DNA sequence: TGTGCCAGCGGGGGGGGCTCCCCTAGCGGGGGGGCCCCCTACGAGCAGTACTTC. This sequence encodes CASGGGSPSGGAPYEQYF. The whole variable domain, filled in from reference TRBV2 and TRBJ2-7, reads EPEVTQTPSHQVTQMGQEVILRCVPISNHLYFYWYRQILGQKVEFLVSFYNNEISEKSEIFDDQFSVERPDGSNFTLKIRSTKLEDSAMYFCASGGGSPSGGAPYEQYFGPGTRLTVT.

The gene calls are TRBV27 and TRBJ2-1, with 11 bases fitting TRBD2. This CDR3 region has 13 residues. The J segment lost 12 bases and the V segment lost 4 bases, leaving 5 bases of the junction unmatched. Germline CDR1 is MNHEY and CDR2 is SMNVEV (reference sequence). The CDR3 DNA follows: TGTGCCAGCAGTTGGGGGACTAGCGGACTGCAGTTCTTC. Translating gives CASSWGTSGLQFF.

The chain employs TRBV6-1 and TRBJ1-5; D remains unclear. V gave up 1 base and J gave up 2 bases, with 3 bases separating them. The CDR3 has 13 amino acids. CDR1 and CDR2 from the germline V gene are MNHNS and SASEGT. This CDR3 is CASSEDRNQPQHF. The CDR3 DNA sequence: TGTGCCAGCAGTGAAGATCGCAATCAGCCCCAGCATTTT.

This clone has just one count. The chain uses TRBV2 and TRBJ2-5, with 7 bases identical to TRBD1. The CDR3 runs 13 residues. Losses at the gene ends were 7 bases for V and 11 bases for J; bases not matched to a gene: 13. The germline V gene has CDR1 SNHLY and CDR2 FYNNEI. CDR3: CASKPHSQGQQYF. The DNA of the CDR3 is TGTGCCAGCAAACCACACAGCCAGGGACAGCAGTACTTC.

J is TRBJ1-3 and V is TRBV7-9, with D uncertain. The CDR3 spans 14 residues. Trimming took off 9 bases at V and 1 base at J, with 13 bases between the two ends. The germline V gene has CDR1 SEHNR and CDR2 FQNEAQ (reference sequence). Here the CDR3 DNA reads TGTGCCAGTTTGTTCGTAGCTTCTGGAAACACCATATATTTT. Translation: CASLFVASGNTIYF.

The gene calls are TRBV5-4 and TRBJ1-1, with D uncertain. The length of the CDR3 is 13 residues. V lost 3 bases, J lost 1 base, and 7 bases lay in between. Germline V gene lookup returns CDR1 SGHNT and CDR2 YYREEE (reference sequence). The CDR3, as DNA: TGTGCCAGCAGCTCGGCCCCGAACACTGAAGCTTTCTTT. Translation gives CASSSAPNTEAFF.

The rearrangement uses TRBV7-7 and TRBJ2-2; no definite D call. Germline V gene sequence: CDR1 SSHAT, CDR2 FNYEAQ (reference sequence). CDR3 size: 12 residues. V lost 5 bases and J 12 bases, leaving 13 bases between the germline ends. The CDR3 loop is CASSPLLGKLFF. The CDR3 DNA reads as TGTGCCAGCAGCCCCCTCCTCGGAAAGCTGTTTTTT.

The V and J genes are TRBV4-3 and TRBJ2-3, with 11 bases identical to TRBD2. Germline loops: CDR1 LGHNA, CDR2 YSLEER. The CDR3 totals 16 residues. V was clipped by 1 base and J by 3 bases; unmatched bases: 3. For the CDR3, the DNA is TGCGCCAGCAGCCAAGGACCTAGCGGGGGGACAGATACGCAGTATTTT. This codes for CASSQGPSGGTDTQYF.

DNA of the CDR3: TGTGCCAGCAGCTTAATTCAGGCAGATACGCAGTATTTT. It translates to CASSLIQADTQYF. The chain couples TRBV7-9 to TRBJ2-3, with D uncertain. The CDR3 is 13 residues long. CDR1 is SEHNR, CDR2 FQNEAQ, per germline (reference sequence). V was clipped by 2 bases and J by 4 bases, with 7 bases between them.

The chain links TRBV7-2 to TRBJ2-5; weak D call: TRBD2 (6 bases). Trimming shortened V by 0 bases and J by 7 bases, and 12 bases separated the two germline ends. This CDR3 is built from 14 residues. CDR1 is SGHTA, CDR2 FQGNSA, per germline. The CDR3 is CASSLALAEGTQYF. The CDR3 nucleotides are TGTGCCAGCAGCTTAGCTTTGGCGGAGGGGACCCAGTACTTC.

The V gene is TRBV28, the J gene TRBJ2-3; 9 nucleotides line up with TRBD2. V lost 7 bases to trimming and J lost 1 base; unmatched junction nucleotides: 6. CDR1 is MDHEN, CDR2 SYDVKM, per germline. The CDR3 loop spans 15 amino acids. The CDR3 protein is CASIEPSGGTDTQYF. Written as DNA, the CDR3 is TGTGCCAGCATCGAACCTAGCGGGGGCACAGATACGCAGTATTTT.

The chain carries TRBV4-2 and TRBJ1-3; no clear D gene. Germline lookup yields CDR1 LGHNA and CDR2 YNFKEQ. V was cut by 4 bases and J by 0 bases, with 16 bases left in between. The CDR3 has 17 amino acids. Written as DNA, the CDR3 is TGTGCCAGCAGCCGCCGTCCGTGGGCCCCCTCTGGAAACACCATATATTTT. Translating gives CASSRRPWAPSGNTIYF.

The chain links TRBV5-1 to TRBJ2-1; 9 nucleotides line up with TRBD1. The CDR3 is 17 amino acids. The V gene's germline CDR1 is SGHRS and CDR2 YFSETQ. Trimming at V came to 4 bases and at J to 1 base, leaving 9 bases not matched to a gene. The CDR3 region is CASSTGQGPLSYNEQFF. CDR3 nucleotide sequence: TGCGCCAGCAGCACGGGACAGGGACCTCTTTCCTACAATGAGCAGTTCTTC.